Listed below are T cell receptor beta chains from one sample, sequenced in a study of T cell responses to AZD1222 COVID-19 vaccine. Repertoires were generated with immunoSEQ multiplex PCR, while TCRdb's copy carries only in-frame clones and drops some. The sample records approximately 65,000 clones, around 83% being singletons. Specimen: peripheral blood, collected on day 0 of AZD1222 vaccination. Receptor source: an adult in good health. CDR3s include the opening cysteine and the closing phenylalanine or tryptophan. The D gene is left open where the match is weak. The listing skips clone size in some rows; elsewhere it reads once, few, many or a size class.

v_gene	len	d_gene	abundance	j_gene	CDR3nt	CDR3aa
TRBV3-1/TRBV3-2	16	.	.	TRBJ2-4	TGTGCCAGCACCCCATGGGCCGGGGCTGGTCGGAACATTCAGTACTTC	CASTPWAGAGRNIQYF
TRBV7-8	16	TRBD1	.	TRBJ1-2	TGTGCCAGCAGCTACAGGGGATCCCAATCTAACTATGGCTACACCTTC	CASSYRGSQSNYGYTF
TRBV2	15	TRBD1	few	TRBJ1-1	TGTGCCAGCAGGATGACAGGGCCTGGAAACACTGAAGCTTTCTTT	CASRMTGPGNTEAFF
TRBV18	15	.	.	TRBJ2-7	TGTGCCAGCTCACCACATACCGGCCCTTCCTACGAGCAGTACTTC	CASSPHTGPSYEQYF
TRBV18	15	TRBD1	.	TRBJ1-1	TGTGCCAGCTCCCCCGGGACAGGGGATGGGACTGAAGCTTTCTTT	CASSPGTGDGTEAFF
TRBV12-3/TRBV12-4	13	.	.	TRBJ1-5	TGTGCCAGCAGTTTTCAGGTGAATCAGCCCCAGCATTTT	CASSFQVNQPQHF
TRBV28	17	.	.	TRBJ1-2	TGTGCCAGCAGTTTTTTTTGGCAGGGCGGGAAGATTCGTGGCTACACCTTC	CASSFFWQGGKIRGYTF
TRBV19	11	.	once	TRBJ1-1	TGTGCCAGTAGTATAGGGTTTGTAGCTTTCTTT	CASSIGFVAFF
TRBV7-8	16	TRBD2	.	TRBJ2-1	TGTGCCAGCAGCTTAGCGCGGGGACTAGCTATCGATGAGCAGTTCTTC	CASSLARGLAIDEQFF
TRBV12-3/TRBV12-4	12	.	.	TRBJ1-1	TGTGCCAGCAGACTATCGGGAGCAGAAGCTTTCTTT	CASRLSGAEAFF
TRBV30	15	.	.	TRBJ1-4	TGTGCCTGGAGGTCCATACACAGAGATAATGAAAAACTGTTTTTT	CAWRSIHRDNEKLFF
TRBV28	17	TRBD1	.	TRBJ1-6	TGTGCCAGCAGCCGTACCTTGACAGGGGCTAAGAATTCACCCCTCCACTTT	CASSRTLTGAKNSPLHF
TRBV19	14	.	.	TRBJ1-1	TGTGCCAGTACCGTCGCCTCAGGTTACACTGAAGCTTTCTTT	CASTVASGYTEAFF
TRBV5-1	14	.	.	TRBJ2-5	TGCGCCAGCAGCCCAGGGGAGAGCCAAGAGACCCAGTACTTC	CASSPGESQETQYF
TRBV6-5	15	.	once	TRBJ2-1	TGTGCCAGCAGCACGGACAGCCCAAGACACAATGAGCAGTTCTTC	CASSTDSPRHNEQFF
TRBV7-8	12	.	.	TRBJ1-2	TGTGCCAGCAGCTTAGGTGTCGGAGAATACGCCTTC	CASSLGVGEYAF
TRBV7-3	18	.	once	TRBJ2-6	TGTGCCAGCAGCCTGAGGGGCAGTCTAAACTCTGGGGCCAACGTCCTGACTTTC	CASSLRGSLNSGANVLTF
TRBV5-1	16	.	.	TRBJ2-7	TGCGCCAGCAGCAGCCCTTCTGGTTCGCGAGTGTACGAGCAGTACTTC	CASSSPSGSRVYEQYF
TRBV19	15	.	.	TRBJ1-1	TGTGCCAGTAACTTCTTGGACAGCCGCGGCACTGAAGCTTTCTTT	CASNFLDSRGTEAFF
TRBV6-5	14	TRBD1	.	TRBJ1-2	TGTGCCAGCAGACTAGGACAGGGGGTCTATGGCTACACCTTC	CASRLGQGVYGYTF
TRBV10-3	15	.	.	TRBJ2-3	TGTGCCATCAGTGAGTCCCTAGCGCTCACAGATACGCAGTATTTT	CAISESLALTDTQYF
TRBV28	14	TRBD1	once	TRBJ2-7	TGTGCCAGCAGTTTGACAGGGGGGAATTTCGAGCAGTACTTC	CASSLTGGNFEQYF
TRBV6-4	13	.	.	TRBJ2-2	TGTGCCAGCAGTGACCGGTCTAGCGGGGAGCTGTTTTTT	CASSDRSSGELFF
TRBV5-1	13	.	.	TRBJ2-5	TGCGCCAGCAGCTTTCTTGATCAAGAGACCCAGTACTTC	CASSFLDQETQYF
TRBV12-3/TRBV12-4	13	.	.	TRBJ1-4	TGTGCCAGCAGCATAGGGGAAGCTGAAAAACTGTTTTTT	CASSIGEAEKLFF
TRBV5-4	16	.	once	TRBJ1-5	TGTGCCAGCAGCGTTGGGGGGGGCCTGGGCAATCAGCCCCAGCATTTT	CASSVGGGLGNQPQHF
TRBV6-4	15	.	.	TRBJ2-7	TGTGCCAGCAGTGACCCGGCTAGCGCGTACTACGAGCAGTACTTC	CASSDPASAYYEQYF
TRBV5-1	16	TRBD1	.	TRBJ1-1	TGCGCCAGCAGCTTCCGGGACAGGGAGGTGAACACTGAAGCTTTCTTT	CASSFRDREVNTEAFF
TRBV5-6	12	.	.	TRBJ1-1	TGTGCCAGCACCGGGGGGGGCACTGAAGCTTTCTTT	CASTGGGTEAFF
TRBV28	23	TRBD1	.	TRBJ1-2	TGTGCCAGCAGTTTCGGGACAGGGGGCCCCAGGGGGCCAATCCCTTTGACTATCTATGGCTACACCTTC	CASSFGTGGPRGPIPLTIYGYTF
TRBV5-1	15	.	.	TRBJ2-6	TGCGCCAGCAGCTTGGAGGGCTCTGGGGCCAACGTCCTGACTTTC	CASSLEGSGANVLTF
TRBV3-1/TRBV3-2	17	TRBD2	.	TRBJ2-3	TGTGCCAGCAGCTCCGATCTGGGACTAGAGATCCCAGATACGCAGTATTTT	CASSSDLGLEIPDTQYF
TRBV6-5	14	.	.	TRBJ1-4	TGTGCCAGCAGGGCCGGGACGAGGGTACAAAAACTGTTTTTT	CASRAGTRVQKLFF
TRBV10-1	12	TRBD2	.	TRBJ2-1	TGCGCCAGCAGTAGTGGGGATGGGAGGGGGTTCTTC	CASSSGDGRGFF
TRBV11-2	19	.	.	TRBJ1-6	TGTGCCAGCAGCTTTCTTATAGGAGTGTCAGGGAGAAATAATTCACCCCTCCACTTT	CASSFLIGVSGRNNSPLHF
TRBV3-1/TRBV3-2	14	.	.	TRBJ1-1	TGTGCCAGCAGCCAAGGTCAGATGAACACTGAAGCTTTCTTT	CASSQGQMNTEAFF
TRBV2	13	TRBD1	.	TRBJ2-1	TGTGCCGGGACAGGGGAGGAATACAATGAGCAGTTCTTC	CAGTGEEYNEQFF
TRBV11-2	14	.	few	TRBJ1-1	TGTGCCAGCAGCCAGCCGGTTGTGAGACAGGTGGCTTTCTTT	CASSQPVVRQVAFF
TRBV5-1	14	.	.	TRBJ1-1	TGCGCCAGCAGCTTCAATATAGGCGAGGGCTCAGCTTTCTTT	CASSFNIGEGSAFF
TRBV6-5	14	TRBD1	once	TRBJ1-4	TGTGCCAGCAGCCCCAGGGGGGGGGATGAAAAACTGTTTTTT	CASSPRGGDEKLFF
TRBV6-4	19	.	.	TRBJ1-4	TGTGCCAGCACCAAAGGCGGAGACAGCAACCTTACAACTAATGAAAAACTGTTTTTT	CASTKGGDSNLTTNEKLFF
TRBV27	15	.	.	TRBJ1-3	TGTGCCAGCGGCCAGACAGGACCCTCTGGAAACACCATATATTTT	CASGQTGPSGNTIYF
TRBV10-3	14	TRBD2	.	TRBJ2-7	TGTGCCATCAGCACTAGCGGGGGATCCTACGAGCAGTACTTC	CAISTSGGSYEQYF